This T cell receptor beta chain was sequenced for a study of blood T cell repertoires in COVID-19 (dated by TCRdb to 2020 to 2021). For the study in its entirety: Samples covering the acute and convalescent phases of COVID-19 were provided by collaborators in the United States, Italy and Spain. The prospective study material was composed of cDNA or gDNA derived from T cells, B-cell-depleted T cells, or PBMCs. Deeply sampled blood TCRbeta repertoires from subjects exposed to, actively infected with, or recovered from COVID-19 were included in the dataset. The repertoires were made available in a free public database intended to serve as a resource for research on the immune response to SARS-CoV-2. The samples were drawn from the first 160 participants of the ongoing ImmuneRACE study and from some 1,300 subjects provided by 6 global collaborators. Sample metadata almost always included a de-identified subject ID, COVID-19 status, age in years and sex. Where available, HLA class I and class II types were taken from metadata supplied by the sample provider and were not determined by assay-based typing. Beyond this particular receptor, the publication reports: The quantity of clinical and demographic metadata differed by source and by participant and was supplied without curation.

The immunoSEQ Assay, a bias-controlled multiplex PCR, was used to amplify TCRbeta CDR3 regions from genomic DNA. On the study's bioinformatics: The number of nucleated cells in each sample was estimated from the amplification of reference gene primers within the assay. Sequence reads were collapsed and filtered to measure the absolute abundance of every unique TCRbeta CDR3 rearrangement. For each sample, productive Simpson clonality was calculated by taking the square root of Simpson's diversity index across productive rearrangements. The table comes from immuneACCESS by way of TCRdb, which keeps in-frame sequences with V and J called. Part of the clones is missing from these tables; in studies checked, under half for an unresolved V gene and the rest for unknown reasons. Clone size and V and J calls were adopted from that table, with D and trimming inferred from the DNA. For this sample there are about 400,000 clones; 70% to 90% appear just once. 2.5% to 3.5% of the sample rests with the top ten.

A distance of 11 bases separates the germline ends of V and J, which lose 5 bases and 3 bases respectively. From its cysteine to its phenylalanine, the CDR3 spans 14 amino acids. Only the CDR3 portion is preserved as DNA: 42 bases, with reading frame beginning at the first base. From a lookup of the germline V gene, CDR1 and CDR2 are MDHEN and SYDVKM. The collaborating institutions used their own protocols to collect whole blood in K2EDTA tubes. For TCRbeta analysis, collaborators shipped samples as frozen whole blood, isolated PBMCs, or DNA extracted from either of those sample types. To note about this clone: This receptor's antigen is unknown. No quality values exist for individual bases; no much larger clone is one base distant.

Rearrangement joined TRBV28 to TRBJ1-3, with the D gene too uncertain to name. The sample was peripheral blood. This sequence was found in a human donor in a cohort sampled during active COVID-19. The bases are TGTGCCAGCAGTCGTAGCATCTTTGGAAACACCATATATTTT. This translates into CASSRSIFGNTIYF.